This TCR beta chain was retrieved from a study of cytotoxic CD8 clonotypes in ibrutinib-treated CLL. Germline CDR1 is SGHTA and CDR2 is FQGNSA. The CDR3 is 12 amino acids. V lost 0 bases and J lost 11, with 10 bases in between. Worth noting for this clone: Its antigen is undetermined.

The method was immunoSEQ multiplex PCR; TCRdb's version includes in-frame clones alone and lacks a portion of them. There are about 49,000 clones in the sample; around 68% occur only once, and more than 10% lies in the top ten. TCR beta library input comprised roughly 1.8 micrograms of genomic DNA from cryopreserved PBMCs. Findings and caveats of the study: Measured clonality at baseline was greater than in age-matched healthy donors and tracked with circulating CD8+ T-cell counts.

The gene calls are TRBV7-2 and TRBJ1-1; TRBD1 might be the D (6 bases). The sample here was PBMCs, taken after 12 months of ibrutinib treatment. The TCR comes from a human donor with chronic lymphocytic leukemia. The CDR3 reads CASSLAHRAAFF. CDR3 bases: TGTGCCAGCAGCTTAGCCCACAGGGCCGCTTTCTTT.